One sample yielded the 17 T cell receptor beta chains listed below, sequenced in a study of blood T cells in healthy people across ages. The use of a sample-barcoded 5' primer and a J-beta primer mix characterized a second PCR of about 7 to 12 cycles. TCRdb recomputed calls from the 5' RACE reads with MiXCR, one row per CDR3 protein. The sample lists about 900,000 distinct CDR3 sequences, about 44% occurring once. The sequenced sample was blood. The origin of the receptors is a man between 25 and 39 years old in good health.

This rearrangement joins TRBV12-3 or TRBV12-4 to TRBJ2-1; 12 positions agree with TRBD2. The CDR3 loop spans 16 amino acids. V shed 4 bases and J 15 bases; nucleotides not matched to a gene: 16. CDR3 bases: TGTGCCAGCAGTTCACAGAGACTAGCGGGGGCCCCTCGGGCGTTCTTC. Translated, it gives CASSSQRLAGAPRAFF.

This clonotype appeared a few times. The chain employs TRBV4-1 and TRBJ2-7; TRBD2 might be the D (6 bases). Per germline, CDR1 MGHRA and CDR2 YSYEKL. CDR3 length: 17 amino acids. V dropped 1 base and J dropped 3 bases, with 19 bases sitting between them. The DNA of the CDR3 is TGCGCCAGCAGCCAAGGCCCGGTAGGAGGGGAAAACTACGAGCAGTACTTC. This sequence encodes CASSQGPVGGENYEQYF.

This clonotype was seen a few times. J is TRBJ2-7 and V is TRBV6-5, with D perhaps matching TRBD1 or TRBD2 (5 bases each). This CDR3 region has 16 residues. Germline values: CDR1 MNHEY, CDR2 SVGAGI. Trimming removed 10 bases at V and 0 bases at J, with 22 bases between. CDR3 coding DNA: TGTGCCACCCTCATGGGGGAGCGACGATCCTCCTACGAGCAGTACTTC. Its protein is CATLMGERRSSYEQYF.

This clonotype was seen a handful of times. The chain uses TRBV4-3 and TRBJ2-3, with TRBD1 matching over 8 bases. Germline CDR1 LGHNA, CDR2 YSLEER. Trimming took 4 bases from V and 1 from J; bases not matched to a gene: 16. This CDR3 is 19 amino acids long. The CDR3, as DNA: TGCGCCAGCAGCCTATCATATAACCGGCCGGGACAGGGCACAGATACGCAGTATTTT. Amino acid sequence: CASSLSYNRPGQGTDTQYF.

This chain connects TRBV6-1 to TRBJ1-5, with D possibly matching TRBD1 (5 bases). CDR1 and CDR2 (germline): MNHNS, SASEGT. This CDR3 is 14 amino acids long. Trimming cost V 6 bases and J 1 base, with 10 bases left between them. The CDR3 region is CASRDSWSNQPQHF. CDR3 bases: TGTGCCAGCAGAGACAGCTGGAGCAATCAGCCCCAGCATTTT.

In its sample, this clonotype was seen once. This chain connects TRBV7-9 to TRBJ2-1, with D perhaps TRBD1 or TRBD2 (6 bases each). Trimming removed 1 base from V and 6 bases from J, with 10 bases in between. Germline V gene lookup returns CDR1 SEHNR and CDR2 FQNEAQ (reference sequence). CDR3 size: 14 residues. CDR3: CASSLEKGGNEQFF. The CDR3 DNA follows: TGTGCCAGCAGCTTAGAGAAGGGGGGCAATGAGCAGTTCTTC.

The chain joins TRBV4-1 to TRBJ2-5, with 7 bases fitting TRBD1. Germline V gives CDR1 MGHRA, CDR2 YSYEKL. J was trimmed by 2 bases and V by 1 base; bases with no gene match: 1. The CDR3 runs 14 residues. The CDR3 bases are TGCGCCAGCAGCCAAGGGGACAGACAAGAGACCCAGTACTTC. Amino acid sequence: CASSQGDRQETQYF.

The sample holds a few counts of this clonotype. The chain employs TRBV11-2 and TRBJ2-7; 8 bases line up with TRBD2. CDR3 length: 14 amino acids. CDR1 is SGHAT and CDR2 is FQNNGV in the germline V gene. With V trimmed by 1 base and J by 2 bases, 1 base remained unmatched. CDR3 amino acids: CASSLVAGTYEQYF. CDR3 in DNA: TGTGCCAGCAGCTTAGTAGCGGGGACCTACGAGCAGTACTTC.

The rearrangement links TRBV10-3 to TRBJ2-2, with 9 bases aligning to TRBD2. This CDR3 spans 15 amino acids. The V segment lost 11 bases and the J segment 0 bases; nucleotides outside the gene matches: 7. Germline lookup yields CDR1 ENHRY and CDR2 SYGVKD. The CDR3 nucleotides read TGTGCCCTTCGCGGCGGGGGGGCGAACACCGGGGAGCTGTTTTTT. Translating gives CALRGGGANTGELFF.

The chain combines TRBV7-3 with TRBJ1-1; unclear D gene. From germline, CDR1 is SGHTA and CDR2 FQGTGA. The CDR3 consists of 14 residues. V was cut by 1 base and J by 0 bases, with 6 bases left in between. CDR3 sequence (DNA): TGTGCCAGCAGCTTAATGGAGATGAACACTGAAGCTTTCTTT. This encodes CASSLMEMNTEAFF.

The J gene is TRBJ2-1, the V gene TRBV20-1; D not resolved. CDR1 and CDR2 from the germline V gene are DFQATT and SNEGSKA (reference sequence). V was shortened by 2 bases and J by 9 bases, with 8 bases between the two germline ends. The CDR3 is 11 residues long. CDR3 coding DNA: TGCAGTGCTAGAACCAGCAGTGAGCAGTTCTTC. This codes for CSARTSSEQFF.

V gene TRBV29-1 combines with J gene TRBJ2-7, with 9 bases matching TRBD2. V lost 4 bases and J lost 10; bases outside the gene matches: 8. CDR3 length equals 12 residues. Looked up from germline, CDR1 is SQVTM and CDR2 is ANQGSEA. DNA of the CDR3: TGCAGCGTTGCGCGGGGGGGGCAGCTACAGTACTTC. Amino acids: CSVARGGQLQYF.

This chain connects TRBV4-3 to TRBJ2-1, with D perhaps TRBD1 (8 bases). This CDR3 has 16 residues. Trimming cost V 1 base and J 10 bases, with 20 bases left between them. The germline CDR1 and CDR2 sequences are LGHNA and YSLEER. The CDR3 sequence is CASSQGGTHRGGEQFF. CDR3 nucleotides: TGCGCCAGCAGCCAAGGTGGAACCCACAGGGGGGGCGAGCAGTTCTTC.

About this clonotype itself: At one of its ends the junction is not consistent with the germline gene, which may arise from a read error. The CDR3 DNA reads as TGTGCCATCGGTGATGCACGGGCAGGGACCAATGAGCAGTTCTTC. This codes for CAIGDARAGTNEQFF. The chain carries TRBV10-3 and TRBJ2-1; D is tentatively TRBD1 or TRBD2 (5 bases each). The CDR3 loop spans 15 amino acids. Germline V gene data show CDR1 as ENHRY and CDR2 as SYGVKD.

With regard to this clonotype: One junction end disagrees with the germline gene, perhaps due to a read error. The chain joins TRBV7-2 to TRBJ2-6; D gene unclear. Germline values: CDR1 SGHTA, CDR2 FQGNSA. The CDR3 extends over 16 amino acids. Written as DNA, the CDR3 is TGTGCCAGCAGCTTAGATTATAGCTCTGGGACCAACGTCCTGACTTTC. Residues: CASSLDYSSGTNVLTF.

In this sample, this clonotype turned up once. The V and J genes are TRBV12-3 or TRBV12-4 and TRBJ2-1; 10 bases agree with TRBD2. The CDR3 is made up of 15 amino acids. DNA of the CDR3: TGTGCGACCCAACCACCTAGCGGGGGCTACAATGAGCAGTTCTTC. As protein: CATQPPSGGYNEQFF.

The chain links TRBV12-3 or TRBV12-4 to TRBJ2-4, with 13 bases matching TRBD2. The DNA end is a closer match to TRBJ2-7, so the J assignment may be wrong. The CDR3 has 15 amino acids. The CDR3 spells CASSFTSGGAYEQYF. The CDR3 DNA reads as TGTGCCAGCAGTTTCACTAGCGGGGGGGCTTACGAGCAGTACTTC.